This is a list of T cell receptor beta chains from one sample in a study of post-analysis software for immune sequencing data. MiXCR, run by TCRdb on the PCR reads, gives a single entry per CDR3 protein. The sample lists some 690,000 distinct CDR3 sequences; roughly three fifths were seen once. Sequenced sample: blood. All receptors come from a girl aged 2 to 10 with multiple sclerosis. The CDR3 runs from the conserved cysteine through the conserved F or W. The order of the fields is J gene, clone size, V gene, D gene, CDR3 protein, CDR3 DNA. D genes are given only for firm matches. Clone sizes are given selectively: once, few, many, or a class where the clone is expanded.

TRBJ2-1 - TRBV11-3 - CASSLADSVKEQFF TGTGCCAGCAGCTTAGCAGACAGTGTCAAGGAGCAGTTCTTC
TRBJ2-5 - TRBV20-1 TRBD2 CSAGSPVAGGLETQYF TGCAGTGCTGGGTCCCCAGTAGCGGGGGGGCTGGAGACCCAGTACTTC
TRBJ1-1 - TRBV29-1 - CSARDGLGTEAFF TGCAGCGCTAGGGACGGTCTCGGGACTGAAGCTTTCTTT
TRBJ2-1 - TRBV14 - CASSPRDPDNEQFF TGTGCCAGCAGCCCCCGGGACCCCGACAATGAGCAGTTCTTC
TRBJ2-6 few TRBV5-1 TRBD1 CASSLGGQGASGANVLTF TGCGCCAGCAGCTTGGGGGGACAGGGGGCTTCTGGGGCCAACGTCCTGACTTTC
TRBJ2-5 - TRBV12-3/TRBV12-4 - CASSLSSGAGETQYF TGTGCCAGCAGTTTAAGTTCAGGAGCGGGAGAGACCCAGTACTTC
TRBJ2-3 - TRBV4-3 TRBD1 CASSPIGQGAGDTQYF TGCGCCAGCAGCCCGATCGGACAGGGGGCAGGGGATACGCAGTATTTT
TRBJ2-7 once TRBV18 - CASSPGPAATYEQYF TGTGCCAGCTCACCAGGGCCGGCAGCAACCTACGAGCAGTACTTC
TRBJ1-2 - TRBV6-5 - CASSFGGEGIGGYTF TGTGCCAGCAGCTTCGGCGGCGAGGGGATTGGTGGCTACACCTTC
TRBJ1-1 - TRBV6-6 - CASSGGREGTEAFF TGTGCCAGCAGTGGCGGACGGGAAGGGACTGAAGCTTTCTTT
TRBJ2-7 - TRBV12-3/TRBV12-4 - CASSPRFPYEQYF TGTGCCAGCAGTCCCCGATTCCCCTACGAGCAGTACTTC
TRBJ2-5 - TRBV28 - CATSAQETQYF TGTGCCACCTCAGCCCAGGAGACCCAGTACTTC
TRBJ1-2 - TRBV6-1 TRBD1 CASSEKRQGTSYGYTF TGTGCCAGCAGTGAGAAGAGACAGGGGACCAGCTATGGCTACACCTTC
TRBJ2-1 - TRBV7-9 TRBD1 CASIMTGKSEQFF TGTGCCAGCATTATGACAGGGAAGAGTGAGCAGTTCTTC
TRBJ2-3 few TRBV20-1 - CSARDPGGSDTQYF TGCAGTGCTAGAGATCCAGGAGGGTCAGATACGCAGTATTTT
TRBJ2-4 - TRBV20-1 TRBD1 CSALNRGEAKNIQYF TGCAGTGCTCTGAACAGGGGGGAGGCCAAAAACATTCAGTACTTC
TRBJ2-1 - TRBV12-3/TRBV12-4 TRBD2 CASSLRSSGRTSGEQFF TGTGCCAGCAGTTTAAGGAGTAGCGGGCGTACTTCCGGTGAGCAGTTCTTC
TRBJ2-7 - TRBV7-2 TRBD2 CASSLDVLAGASYEQYF TGTGCCAGCAGCTTAGATGTGTTAGCGGGAGCCTCCTACGAGCAGTACTTC
TRBJ2-1 - TRBV20-1 - CSATTASRPSPNEQFF TGCAGTGCTACAACCGCTAGTCGCCCGTCCCCCAATGAGCAGTTCTTC
TRBJ1-5 - TRBV6-1 TRBD1 CASSDQRQGGQPQHF TGTGCCAGCAGTGACCAAAGACAGGGCGGTCAGCCCCAGCATTTT
TRBJ2-1 - TRBV27 - CASSQLGRGQFF TGTGCCAGCAGCCAATTAGGGCGCGGGCAGTTCTTC
TRBJ2-5 - TRBV20-1 - CSARISVSETQYF TGCAGTGCTCGAATTAGTGTTTCAGAGACCCAGTACTTC
TRBJ2-1 - TRBV20-1 TRBD2 CSAHYLASGYNEQFF TGCAGTGCCCACTACTTGGCTAGCGGCTACAATGAGCAGTTCTTC